The 24 T cell receptor beta chains below all came from one sample that was sequenced in a study of blood T cell repertoires in COVID-19 (dated by TCRdb to about 2020). Receptor libraries were prepared by the immunoSEQ multiplex PCR assay. This immuneACCESS table, as held by TCRdb, lists in-frame sequences with V and J called but not all clones. Of the missing ones, under half trace to an unresolved V gene in checked studies; the others have no known cause. The sample table records a few hundred thousand clones; roughly 85% of these occur just once. The ten largest clonotypes hold roughly 3.7% of the sample. The specimen sequenced was peripheral blood. The receptors come from a woman under 30 with acute or convalescent COVID-19.

The CDR3 DNA is TGTGCCAGCAGTGACCGACTCAGATCTGGAAACACCATATATTTT. This gives the protein CASSDRLRSGNTIYF. The chain joins TRBV6-1 to TRBJ1-3; no reliable D call. The CDR3 runs 15 residues. Germline values: CDR1 MNHNS, CDR2 SASEGT. V was pared by 3 bases and J by 1 base, with 10 bases between.

This CDR3 reads CASSPGESEKLFF. For the CDR3, the DNA is TGTGCCAGCAGTCCAGGTGAAAGTGAAAAACTGTTTTTT. The chain carries TRBV12-3 or TRBV12-4 and TRBJ1-4; unclear D gene. The CDR3 totals 13 residues. Between the trimmed V and J ends, which lost 5 bases and 7 bases, there was a span of 11 bases.

The genes are TRBV4-1 and TRBJ2-3; TRBD1 matches 10 bases. The germline CDR1 and CDR2 sequences are MGHRA and YSYEKL. CDR3 length: 16 residues. J was trimmed by 5 bases and V by 1 base; bases with no gene match: 6. CDR3 in DNA: TGCGCCAGCAGCCAAGTGACAGGGGGCGGGATAGATACGCAGTATTTT. It translates to CASSQVTGGGIDTQYF.

This clone has just one count. The chain links TRBV29-1 to TRBJ2-1; maybe TRBD2 (5 bases). V was clipped by 6 bases and J by 8 bases, with 17 bases between them. Germline V CDR1 and CDR2: SQVTM, ANQGSEA. This CDR3 has 13 residues. This CDR3 is CSVSGSLGDEQFF. The CDR3 bases are TGCAGCGTGTCCGGCTCCCTCGGGGATGAGCAGTTCTTC.

The chain recombines TRBV6-5 with TRBJ1-1, with D tentatively TRBD1 (5 bases). The germline CDR1 and CDR2 sequences are MNHEY and SVGAGI. The ends were cut back, 6 bases at V and 4 bases at J, with 12 bases in the middle. The CDR3 loop spans 13 amino acids. CDR3 in amino acids: CASSRVWVTEAFF. CDR3 DNA sequence: TGTGCCAGCAGCAGGGTGTGGGTCACTGAAGCTTTCTTT.

This clone was observed once. The chain is built from TRBV7-9 and TRBJ2-5, with D possibly matching TRBD1 (6 bases). Between the trimmed V and J ends, which lost 4 bases and 2 bases, there was a span of 14 bases. CDR3 length: 15 residues. Germline loops: CDR1 SEHNR, CDR2 FQNEAQ (reference sequence). In nucleotides, the CDR3 is TGTGCCAGCAGCTCAGGGACATCGAAGCAAGAGACCCAGTACTTC. Encoded protein: CASSSGTSKQETQYF.

This chain joins TRBV7-8 and TRBJ2-5; unclear D gene. Deletions cut 0 bases from V and 9 bases from J, with 26 bases between. The germline V gene has CDR1 SGHVS and CDR2 FQNEAQ. The CDR3 is 18 residues long. The CDR3 reads CASSLAVSVREAHAAQYF. DNA for the CDR3: TGTGCCAGCAGCTTAGCGGTGTCAGTACGAGAGGCCCACGCGGCCCAGTACTTC. Complete variable domain (other parts from reference TRBV7-8 and TRBJ2-5): GAGVSQSPRYKVAKRGQDVALRCDPISGHVSLFWYQQALGQGPEFLTYFQNEAQLDKSGLPSDRFFAERPEGSVSTLKIQRTQQEDSAVYLCASSLAVSVREAHAAQYFGPGTRLLVL.

The rearrangement joins TRBV28 to TRBJ2-7; 10 bases agree with TRBD2. V was pared by 4 bases and J by 0 bases, with 12 bases of the junction left unmatched. The CDR3 loop spans 18 amino acids. Germline CDR1 MDHEN, CDR2 SYDVKM. CDR3 DNA sequence: TGTGCCAGCAGTTCGCCCCTGGGAACTAGCGGGATCTCCTACGAGCAGTACTTC. Encoded protein: CASSSPLGTSGISYEQYF.

The chain joins TRBV30 to TRBJ1-1; 8 bases align to TRBD1. V shed 5 bases, J shed 7 bases, and the junction held 18 bases outside the gene matches. The CDR3 has 16 amino acids. Germline CDR1 GTSNPN, CDR2 SVGIG (reference sequence). The CDR3 sequence: CAWVGGQGSYGLEAFF. DNA of the CDR3: TGTGCCTGGGTAGGCGGACAGGGAAGTTACGGCCTTGAAGCTTTCTTT.

The genes are TRBV28 and TRBJ2-7; TRBD1 aligns across 9 bases. The germline V gene has CDR1 MDHEN and CDR2 SYDVKM. The CDR3 is made up of 14 amino acids. The V and J ends lost 2 bases and 6 bases, in that order; junction bases with no gene match: 5. CDR3 sequence (DNA): TGTGCCAGCAGTTTAAGGGACAGGGTTAGCGAGCAGTACTTC. Translated, it gives CASSLRDRVSEQYF.

The J gene is TRBJ1-2, the V gene TRBV5-4; TRBD1 agrees at 9 bases. The CDR3 consists of 15 residues. Germline CDR1 SGHNT, CDR2 YYREEE (reference sequence). Trimming took 3 bases from V and 5 from J; bases not matched to a gene: 8. The chain's CDR3 is CASSSRDRVKYGYTF. For the CDR3, the DNA is TGTGCCAGCAGCTCCCGGGACAGGGTTAAGTATGGCTACACCTTC.

This chain connects TRBV7-2 to TRBJ2-7; 8 bases match TRBD1. The length of the CDR3 is 15 residues. V dropped 6 bases and J dropped 3; count of bases not matched to a gene: 10. In germline, CDR1 is SGHTA, CDR2 FQGNSA. In DNA, the CDR3 is TGTGCCAGCAGTCGACTCCAGGGGGCGCACTACGAGCAGTACTTC. It yields the protein CASSRLQGAHYEQYF.

The gene calls are TRBV2 and TRBJ2-1; TRBD2 is a possible D gene (6 bases). The CDR3 extends over 13 amino acids. V was pared by 4 bases and J by 9 bases, with 13 bases between. Germline V gene data show CDR1 as SNHLY and CDR2 as FYNNEI. The CDR3 protein is CASSGGGAIEQFF. The CDR3 bases are TGTGCCAGCAGTGGGGGCGGGGCAATTGAGCAGTTCTTC.

V and J are TRBV6-4 and TRBJ1-1; 9 bases map to TRBD1. CDR3 length: 14 amino acids. Trimming took 6 bases from V and 4 from J; bases not matched to a gene: 6. Germline V lookup: CDR1 MRHNA, CDR2 SNTAGT. Here the CDR3 reads CASSVGTGSTEAFF. CDR3 bases: TGTGCCAGCAGCGTCGGGACAGGGAGCACTGAAGCTTTCTTT.

This clone was found a few times. This rearrangement joins TRBV29-1 to TRBJ1-3; no firm D call. This CDR3 region has 11 residues. Trimming left V 5 bases short and J 4 bases short, with 6 bases between. The germline V gene encodes CDR1 SQVTM and CDR2 ANQGSEA. CDR3 nucleotides: TGCAGCGTTCCGACAGGAAACACCATATATTTT. Translated: CSVPTGNTIYF.

For the CDR3, the DNA is TGTGCCAGCAGTTACATCAGCTCTGGAAACACCATATATTTT. Protein sequence: CASSYISSGNTIYF. This sequence joins TRBV6-6 and TRBJ1-3; D not resolved. CDR3 length: 14 amino acids. Per germline, CDR1 MNHNY and CDR2 SVGAGI (reference sequence). V was pared by 2 bases and J by 0 bases, with 5 bases between.

The V call is TRBV9, the J call TRBJ2-2; 10 bases align to TRBD2. V was pared by 0 bases and J by 1 base, with 0 bases of the junction left unmatched. This CDR3 contains 16 residues. Looked up from germline, CDR1 is SGDLS and CDR2 is YYNGEE. The CDR3 region is CASSVGTSGNTGELFF. Here the CDR3 DNA reads TGTGCCAGCAGCGTAGGGACTAGCGGGAACACCGGGGAGCTGTTTTTT. Using reference TRBV9 and TRBJ2-2 for the parts outside the CDR3, the full variable domain is DSGVTQTPKHLITATGQRVTLRCSPRSGDLSVYWYQQSLDQGLQFLIQYYNGEERAKGNILERFSAQQFPDLHSELNLSSLELGDSALYFCASSVGTSGNTGELFFGEGSRLTVL.

J is TRBJ2-7 and V is TRBV19, with 10 positions matching TRBD2. CDR1 is LNHDA and CDR2 is SQIVND in the germline V gene (reference sequence). The CDR3 contains 16 residues. J was trimmed by 6 bases and V by 0 bases; bases with no gene match: 8. CDR3 DNA: TGTGCCAGTAGTATAGATAGCGGGAGGCGCCGGAGCGAGCAGTACTTC. It is translated as CASSIDSGRRRSEQYF.

The chain is built from TRBV6-5 and TRBJ2-3; 10 nucleotides match TRBD2. Trimming at V came to 2 bases and at J to 5 bases, leaving 4 bases not matched to a gene. The CDR3 is made up of 15 amino acids. Looked up from germline, CDR1 is MNHEY and CDR2 is SVGAGI. The DNA of the CDR3 is TGTGCCAGCAGTTACGGACTAGCGGCCCTAGATACGCAGTATTTT. Protein sequence: CASSYGLAALDTQYF.

The chain joins TRBV30 to TRBJ1-4; no definite D call. The V gene lost 0 bases and the J gene lost 1 base, with 6 bases spanning the gap. The CDR3 runs to 14 residues. Germline V CDR1 and CDR2: GTSNPN, SVGIG (reference sequence). The CDR3 is CAWSVRVTNEKLFF. The DNA of the CDR3 is TGTGCCTGGAGTGTACGGGTAACTAATGAAAAACTGTTTTTT.

The chain uses TRBV5-1 and TRBJ2-7; 7 bases align to TRBD1. This CDR3 comprises 15 residues. CDR1 and CDR2 (germline): SGHRS, YFSETQ. Germline trimming cut 1 base from V and 3 bases from J; bases unmatched to any gene: 7. The CDR3 bases are TGCGCCAGCAGCTTGATCGGGCAGGGGGTCTACGAGCAGTACTTC. Amino acid sequence: CASSLIGQGVYEQYF.

The rearrangement links TRBV15 to TRBJ2-3; unclear D gene. This CDR3 spans 17 amino acids. CDR1 is LNHNV and CDR2 is YYDKDF in the germline V gene (reference sequence). Trimming pared 2 bases from V and 0 bases from J, leaving 15 bases between. The CDR3 loop reads CATSRLVPVSSTDTQYF. The CDR3 region has the DNA TGTGCCACCAGCAGACTAGTCCCCGTTTCTAGCACAGATACGCAGTATTTT.

This chain joins TRBV6-5 and TRBJ1-1, with D unclear. V lost 7 bases to trimming and J lost 0 bases, with 9 bases between them. The CDR3 totals 13 residues. In germline, CDR1 is MNHEY, CDR2 SVGAGI. The CDR3 DNA follows: TGTGCCAGCACCTACGTAATGAACACTGAAGCTTTCTTT. Amino acids: CASTYVMNTEAFF.

The chain recombines TRBV30 with TRBJ2-1, with TRBD1 matching 7 bases. CDR1 GTSNPN and CDR2 SVGIG come from the germline V gene (reference sequence). This CDR3 has 16 residues. Unmatched junction bases numbered 7, after V lost 0 bases and J lost 2 bases. This chain's CDR3 is CAWSVQGTTTYNEQFF. The CDR3 nucleotides are TGTGCCTGGAGTGTACAGGGGACCACTACCTACAATGAGCAGTTCTTC.